These 24 T cell receptor beta chains were sequenced from one sample in a study of OX40 agonist ivuxolimab in advanced cancers. Measured with immunoSEQ multiplex PCR; TCRdb has only the in-frame clones, and not every one. The data hold 70,000 to 80,000 clones, with 80% to 90% observed a single time. The sample in question was CD4+ or CD8+ T cells sorted from blood, obtained in a trial of the OX40 agonist ivuxolimab. The receptors stem from an adult with an advanced solid tumor such as melanoma, head and neck, liver or kidney cancer.

The chain links TRBV7-9 to TRBJ2-1; 8 nucleotides agree with TRBD1. Germline lookup yields CDR1 SEHNR and CDR2 FQNEAQ (reference sequence). The CDR3 contains 16 residues. With 5 bases clipped from V and 7 bases from J, the junction kept 13 bases outside the gene matches. CDR3 coding DNA: TGTGCCAGCAGCCCCAACCCCTACAGGGGGACGAATGAGCAGTTCTTC. This codes for CASSPNPYRGTNEQFF.

On this clone itself: Different DNA sequences within this sample yield the same CDR3. The gene calls are TRBV7-3 and TRBJ2-1; 7 bases agree with TRBD2. The V segment lost 1 base and the J segment 0 bases; nucleotides outside the gene matches: 0. The CDR3 runs 15 residues. Germline CDR1 is SGHTA and CDR2 is FQGTGA. The CDR3: CASSLREGSYNEQFF. The DNA of the CDR3 is TGTGCCAGCAGCTTAAGGGAGGGCTCCTACAATGAGCAGTTCTTC.

The chain recombines TRBV18 with TRBJ2-1; 7 bases fit TRBD2. V lost 3 bases to trimming and J lost 5 bases; unmatched junction nucleotides: 7. This CDR3 is 15 amino acids long. CDR1 and CDR2 (germline): KGHSH, LQKENI. The CDR3 DNA is TGTGCCAGCTCACCGCAATGGACTAGTAACAATGAGCAGTTCTTC. This translates into CASSPQWTSNNEQFF.

V and J are TRBV2 and TRBJ2-1; 9 bases are a match to TRBD1. CDR3 size: 16 residues. The trim removed 6 bases at V and 0 bases at J, leaving 6 bases unmatched. Germline values: CDR1 SNHLY, CDR2 FYNNEI. This CDR3 reads CASRFPGQGSYNEQFF. The CDR3 coding sequence is TGTGCCAGCAGGTTCCCGGGACAGGGCTCCTACAATGAGCAGTTCTTC. Full variable domain (remainder filled in from reference TRBV2 and TRBJ2-1): EPEVTQTPSHQVTQMGQEVILRCVPISNHLYFYWYRQILGQKVEFLVSFYNNEISEKSEIFDDQFSVERPDGSNFTLKIRSTKLEDSAMYFCASRFPGQGSYNEQFFGPGTRLTVL.

This sequence joins TRBV18 and TRBJ2-7, with D unclear. The CDR3 covers 12 residues. V dropped 5 bases and J dropped 4 bases, with 9 bases sitting between them. Looked up from germline, CDR1 is KGHSH and CDR2 is LQKENI. CDR3 coding DNA: TGTGCCAGCTCATCCGGCCCTTACGAGCAGTACTTC. Translating it yields CASSSGPYEQYF. The whole variable domain, remainder taken from reference TRBV18 and TRBJ2-7, is NAGVMQNPRHLVRRRGQEARLRCSPMKGHSHVYWYRQLPEEGLKFMVYLQKENIIDESGMPKERFSAEFPKEGPSILRIQQVVRGDSAAYFCASSSGPYEQYFGPGTRLTVT.

J is TRBJ1-6 and V is TRBV6-6; perhaps TRBD1 as D (5 bases). Germline CDR1 reads MNHNY; CDR2 reads SVGAGI (reference sequence). This CDR3 spans 14 amino acids. V lost 7 bases, J lost 9 bases, and 16 bases lay in between. The CDR3 loop reads CASTTGAAASPLHF. CDR3 DNA sequence: TGTGCCAGCACTACTGGGGCGGCGGCTTCACCCCTCCACTTT.

The rearrangement joins TRBV5-1 to TRBJ1-6; D ambiguous. CDR3 size: 15 residues. The germline CDR1 and CDR2 sequences are SGHRS and YFSETQ. V gave up 2 bases and J gave up 5 bases, with 11 bases separating them. The CDR3 reads CASSFLEPDNSPLHF. In DNA form, the CDR3 reads TGCGCCAGCAGCTTCTTGGAACCTGATAATTCACCCCTCCACTTT.

The chain carries TRBV9 and TRBJ1-3; D is undetermined. The ends were cut back, 0 bases at V and 2 bases at J, with 6 bases in the middle. CDR3 length: 14 residues. CDR1 is SGDLS, CDR2 YYNGEE, per germline. CDR3 in DNA: TGTGCCAGCAGCGTAGCTGGGGCTGGAAACACCATATATTTT. As protein: CASSVAGAGNTIYF.

The chain uses TRBV7-9 and TRBJ1-1; D is undetermined. The CDR3 runs to 14 residues. CDR1 and CDR2 (germline): SEHNR, FQNEAQ (reference sequence). With 2 bases removed from V and 0 bases from J, the gap between germline ends came to 7 bases. Here the CDR3 reads CASSLTQVNTEAFF. As DNA, the CDR3 is TGTGCCAGCAGCTTAACCCAGGTGAACACTGAAGCTTTCTTT.

The chain couples TRBV18 to TRBJ2-3, with no clear D. This CDR3 comprises 13 residues. V was pared by 1 base and J by 2 bases, with 4 bases between. Germline CDR1 is KGHSH and CDR2 is LQKENI. CDR3 DNA: TGTGCCAGCTCACCACAGGACACAGATACGCAGTATTTT. Protein: CASSPQDTDTQYF.

The chain uses TRBV9 and TRBJ1-4, with D possibly TRBD1 on 5 matching bases. Germline CDR1 reads SGDLS; CDR2 reads YYNGEE. This CDR3 contains 14 residues. V was clipped by 0 bases and J by 7 bases, with 10 bases between them. CDR3 region: CASSVDPQGEKLFF. The CDR3 DNA follows: TGTGCCAGCAGCGTAGATCCCCAGGGTGAAAAACTGTTTTTT. Full variable domain (outside the CDR3, taken from reference TRBV9 and TRBJ1-4): DSGVTQTPKHLITATGQRVTLRCSPRSGDLSVYWYQQSLDQGLQFLIQYYNGEERAKGNILERFSAQQFPDLHSELNLSSLELGDSALYFCASSVDPQGEKLFFGSGTQLSVL.

A single count supports this clone. Written as DNA, the CDR3 is TGTGCCAGCACCCAGGGGGGGGGTCCCTACGAGCAGTACTTC. Translating it yields CASTQGGGPYEQYF. J is TRBJ2-7 and V is TRBV6-5; TRBD1 or TRBD2 may be the D gene (7 bases each). With 7 bases removed from V and 2 bases from J, the gap between germline ends came to 15 bases. The CDR3 has 14 residues. Germline-derived CDR1 and CDR2 are MNHEY and SVGAGI.

The chain is built from TRBV4-3 and TRBJ2-1; TRBD2 matches at 13 bases. The CDR3 runs 19 residues. V lost 0 bases to trimming and J lost 0 bases; unmatched junction nucleotides: 5. Germline CDR1 reads LGHNA; CDR2 reads YSLEER. The CDR3 reads CASSQEPGLAGSSYNEQFF. The CDR3 DNA is TGCGCCAGCAGCCAAGAACCGGGACTAGCGGGAAGCTCCTACAATGAGCAGTTCTTC.

Remarks on this clone: Compared with germline, one end of the junction differs, possibly owing to a read error. This sequence joins TRBV6-6 and TRBJ1-2; weak D call: TRBD1 (5 bases). CDR1 and CDR2 (germline): MNHNY, SVGAGI (reference sequence). The CDR3 contains 12 residues. Here the CDR3 DNA reads TGTGCCAGCAACCTCGACAGATTCCATCCCCTCTTC. Translation: CASNLDRFHPLF.

This clone was counted a single time. V usage is TRBV15 and J usage is TRBJ2-7, with TRBD1 matching 9 bases. The CDR3 extends over 16 amino acids. The V gene end was trimmed by 1 base and the J gene end by 4 bases; junction bases not matched to a gene: 8. The germline gives CDR1 LNHNV, CDR2 YYDKDF (reference sequence). CDR3 DNA sequence: TGTGCCACCAGCAGAGTCATCGGGACAGGGAATTACGAGCAGTACTTC. Protein: CATSRVIGTGNYEQYF.

The CDR3 loop reads CASSPRYGVISGGYNEQFF. As DNA, the CDR3 is TGTGCCAGCAGCCCAAGATACGGAGTCATTAGCGGGGGTTACAATGAGCAGTTCTTC. The chain uses TRBV5-4 and TRBJ2-1, with 9 bases aligning to TRBD2. V dropped 4 bases and J dropped 4; count of bases not matched to a gene: 18. CDR3 length: 19 amino acids. Germline CDR1 SGHNT, CDR2 YYREEE (reference sequence).

Only one count was recorded for this clone. The chain links TRBV5-4 to TRBJ1-2; a possible D gene is TRBD1 (5 bases). In germline, CDR1 is SGHNT, CDR2 YYREEE (reference sequence). The CDR3 consists of 16 residues. V lost 5 bases and J lost 0, with 17 bases in between. The CDR3 coding sequence is TGTGCCAGCAGACCCGGGACCACCGTTACTAACTATGGCTACACCTTC. Translating it yields CASRPGTTVTNYGYTF.

The rearrangement links TRBV30 to TRBJ2-7; TRBD1 matches 7 bases. The CDR3 is 13 amino acids. Germline V gene sequence: CDR1 GTSNPN, CDR2 SVGIG (reference sequence). The trim removed 5 bases at V and 1 base at J, leaving 5 bases unmatched. The chain's CDR3 is CAWVRQGSYEQYF. The CDR3 DNA reads TGTGCCTGGGTTAGACAGGGTTCCTACGAGCAGTACTTC. Supplemented by reference TRBV30 and TRBJ2-7, the full variable domain reads SQTIHQWPATLVQPVGSPLSLECTVEGTSNPNLYWYRQAAGRGLQLLFYSVGIGQISSEVPQNLSASRPQDRQFILSSKKLLLSDSGFYLCAWVRQGSYEQYFGPGTRLTVT.

This clone was recorded only once. The chain has TRBV6-6 and TRBJ1-1; D not resolved. The CDR3 runs 14 residues. Germline CDR1 is MNHNY and CDR2 is SVGAGI (reference sequence). V was clipped by 7 bases and J by 0 bases, with 12 bases between them. CDR3 nucleotide sequence: TGTGCCAGCAATAGCAACAGCCTGAACACTGAAGCTTTCTTT. It yields the protein CASNSNSLNTEAFF.

This chain joins TRBV7-8 and TRBJ1-1; no firm D call. CDR3 length: 13 residues. Germline assignment: CDR1 SGHVS and CDR2 FQNEAQ. Trimming left V 5 bases short and J 2 bases short, with 9 bases between. The chain's CDR3 is CASSLGSNTEAFF. In DNA, the CDR3 is TGTGCCAGCAGCCTGGGGTCAAACACTGAAGCTTTCTTT.

The chain combines TRBV5-1 with TRBJ1-5; 7 bases are a match to TRBD1. There are 15 residues in the CDR3. The germline V gene has CDR1 SGHRS and CDR2 YFSETQ. The ends lost 4 bases at V and 2 bases at J; junction bases unmatched: 6. The DNA for the CDR3 is TGCGCCAGCAGCCCTGGACAGGACGGCAATCAGCCCCAGCATTTT. It encodes CASSPGQDGNQPQHF.

V and J are TRBV28 and TRBJ2-7, with D tentatively TRBD1 (5 bases). With 4 bases removed from V and 2 bases from J, the gap between germline ends came to 9 bases. The CDR3 is 13 amino acids. Germline assignment: CDR1 MDHEN and CDR2 SYDVKM. CDR3 in amino acids: CASSSIQAYEQYF. For the CDR3, the DNA is TGTGCCAGCAGTTCCATACAGGCCTACGAGCAGTACTTC. The full variable domain, completed using reference TRBV28 and TRBJ2-7, is DVKVTQSSRYLVKRTGEKVFLECVQDMDHENMFWYRQDPGLGLRLIYFSYDVKMKEKGDIPEGYSVSREKKERFSLILESASTNQTSMYLCASSSIQAYEQYFGPGTRLTVT.

This chain uses TRBV9 with TRBJ1-2; TRBD1 agrees at 8 bases. Trimming cost V 4 bases and J 1 base; bases outside gene matches: 3. This CDR3 has 14 residues. Germline V gene lookup returns CDR1 SGDLS and CDR2 YYNGEE. This CDR3 reads CASSPGQGNYGYTF. CDR3 DNA: TGTGCCAGCAGCCCTGGACAGGGTAACTATGGCTACACCTTC.

The J gene is TRBJ2-7, the V gene TRBV21-1; TRBD2 is the table's D call and was not checked against the DNA. TRBV21-1 has pseudogene status. There are 16 residues in the CDR3. CDR3 amino acids: CASSKAGTPYPYEQYF. The CDR3, as DNA: TGTGCCAGCAGCAAAGCAGGGACTCCCTACCCCTACGAGCAGTACTTC.